The TCR beta chain under discussion was sequenced for a study of shared clonotypes between healthy human individuals. Between the trimmed V and J ends, which lost 5 bases and 0 bases, there was a span of 20 bases. The CDR3 spans 18 residues. CDR1 and CDR2 from the germline V gene are KGHSH and LQKENI. The repertoire was sequenced with immunoSEQ multiplex PCR; TCRdb's copy has only in-frame clones and lacks some. Of 2 million or so clones listed, 85% to 95% are singletons. This receptor was taken from a man between 18 and 29 years old in good health. Sequenced: naive CD4+ T cells sorted from blood. Subset here: CD45RA+ positively selected. This sequence joins TRBV18 and TRBJ1-3; D gene unclear. Written as DNA, the CDR3 is TGTGCCAGCTCATTGTTTCCGCGGCCGGAGAGCTCTGGAAACACCATATATTTT. This sequence encodes CASSLFPRPESSGNTIYF.